Described below is a single TCR beta chain sequence and its context. Its specific antigen is unknown. An end of the junction differs from the germline gene, which may be a read error. Donors were under 40 systemically healthy Caucasian individuals from Russia aged roughly 6 to 90 years. Each donor gave ten milliliters of peripheral blood, drawn into EDTA-treated Vacutainer tubes. Ficoll-Paque density-gradient centrifugation was used to isolate PBMCs, with at least 6.5 million per sample. Total RNA was extracted from PBMCs with Trizol reagent, with at least 6 micrograms obtained per sample. For every donor, flow cytometry on a PBMC aliquot measured the percentage of naive CD45RAhigh/CD27high T cells. The record originates from a study of blood T cells in healthy people across ages (dated by TCRdb to the mid-2010s). With respect to the entire study: In model experiments, template switching captured roughly one uniquely barcoded TCR beta cDNA molecule for every two T cells. Using deep sequencing normalized with unique cDNA molecular identifiers, the study measured how TCR beta repertoire diversity changes with age. The donors were split into four age groups: young (average 16 years), middle-aged (39), aged (approximately 60) and long-lived (approximately 80). To avoid experimental bias, donors of different ages were spread randomly across the sequencing lanes. Using the same blood draw, the study looked at two additional independent replicas of 1 million unique cDNA reads for two donors, one aged 18 to 30 and the other aged 80 or older.

The library was obtained by 5' RACE. The reads were generated on an Illumina HiSeq 2500. A second about 7 to 11 cycle PCR used a sample-barcoded 5' primer and a J-beta primer mix. Each TCR beta cDNA molecule received a unique molecular identifier from a template-switch 5' adaptor carrying 12 random nucleotides. Each sample yielded at least 3 million CDR3-containing paired-end reads. The Mint cDNA synthesis kit, primed by a TRBC-specific oligonucleotide, was used to synthesize first-strand cDNA from all RNA. Following uracil-DNA glycosylase treatment, all cDNA underwent a first 18-cycle PCR with the universal primers M1SS and BC2_uni_R. The paper's processing steps were these. For normalization, 1 million high-quality reads were randomly selected from each sample, with every read carrying a distinct molecular identifier. Reads sharing molecular identifiers were discarded rather than binned into consensus sequences. MiTCR, set to a Q25 quality threshold and the strictest error-elimination algorithm, was used for CDR3 identification, clonotype clustering and error correction. A nonparametric unseen species model using Euler transformation provided a lower-bound estimate of total TCR beta diversity. The raw public data were reprocessed by TCRdb itself: fastp quality trimming at Q25, MiXCR clonotype calling, in-frame beta chains only. A single entry per CDR3 protein holds the most common genes and DNA from its merged rows. The V and J calls reflect TCRdb's pipeline rather than the authors' work. The sample records 650,000 to 1,000,000 distinct CDR3 sequences, roughly 34% of which are singletons. 10% to 15% of the sample is held by the ten biggest clonotypes.

From the cysteine up to the phenylalanine, the CDR3 has a length of 12 residues. CDR3 DNA is the only sequence kept; it has 36 bases, read in frame from the first base. Per the germline V gene, SGHTA is the CDR1 and FQGNSA is the CDR2. Study-level results and caveats: Compared with the aged group, the long-lived group had more naive CD4+ T cells, fewer expanded clones and increased TCR diversity, a pattern suggesting age selection. Because donor CMV infection status was unknown, age-related changes in expanded clonotypes were potentially confounded. Observed TCR beta diversity per million T cells fell roughly linearly with age, and a significant reduction was already apparent by age roughly 41. The percentage of naive T cells measured by flow cytometry correlated strongly with observed TCR beta diversity. Estimates of total diversity based on one million sequenced T cells were considered lower bounds and underestimates. Because profiling used bulk unsorted PBMCs, naive and antigen-experienced compartments could not be compared conclusively.

The chain uses TRBV7-2 and TRBJ1-1, with the D segment identity uncertain. Sequencing used blood. The sequence was collected from a young man in good health. The encoded CDR3 is CASNLRDTEAFF. The DNA sequence is TGTGCCAGCAACTTAAGGGACACTGAAGCTTTCTTT.